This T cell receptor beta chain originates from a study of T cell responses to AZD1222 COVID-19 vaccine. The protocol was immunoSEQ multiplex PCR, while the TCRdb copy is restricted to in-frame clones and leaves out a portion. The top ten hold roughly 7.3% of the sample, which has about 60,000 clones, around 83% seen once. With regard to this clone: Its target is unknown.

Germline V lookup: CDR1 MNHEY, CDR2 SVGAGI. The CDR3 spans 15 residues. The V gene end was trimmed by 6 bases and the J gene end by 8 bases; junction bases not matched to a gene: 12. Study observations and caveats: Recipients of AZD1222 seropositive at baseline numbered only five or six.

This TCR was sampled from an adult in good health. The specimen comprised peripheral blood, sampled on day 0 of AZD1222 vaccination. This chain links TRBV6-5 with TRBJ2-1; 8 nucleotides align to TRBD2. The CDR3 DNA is TGTGCCAGCAGCAATAGCGGGGCCAGTAGCGATGAGCAGTTCTTC. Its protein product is CASSNSGASSDEQFF.